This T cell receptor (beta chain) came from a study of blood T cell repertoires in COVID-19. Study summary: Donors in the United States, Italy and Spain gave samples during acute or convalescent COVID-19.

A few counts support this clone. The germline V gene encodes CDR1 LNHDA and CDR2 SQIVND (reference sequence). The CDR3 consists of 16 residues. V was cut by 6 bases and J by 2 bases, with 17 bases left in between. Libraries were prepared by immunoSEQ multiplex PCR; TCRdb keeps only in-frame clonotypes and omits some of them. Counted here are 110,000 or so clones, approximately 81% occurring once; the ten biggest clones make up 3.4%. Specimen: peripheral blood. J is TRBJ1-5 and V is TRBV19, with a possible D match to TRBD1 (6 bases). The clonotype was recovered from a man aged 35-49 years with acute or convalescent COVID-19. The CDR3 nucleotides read TGTGCCAGTAGCTATGGGTACAGGGCGGGCAATCAGCCCCAGCATTTT. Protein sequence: CASSYGYRAGNQPQHF.